Listed below are T cell receptor beta chains from one sample, sequenced in a study of a mutant IDH1 vaccine in newly diagnosed glioma. The method was immunoSEQ multiplex PCR; TCRdb's version includes in-frame clones alone and lacks a portion of them. The repertoire holds 60,000 to 75,000 clones, with around 80% as singletons. These TCRs are of unknown antigen specificity. Specimen: PBMCs, collected from a glioma patient whose treatment included an IDH1 peptide vaccine. The receptors were gathered from a man younger than 45 with glioma. The CDR3 runs from the conserved cysteine through the conserved F or W. The order of the fields is clone size, J gene, V gene, D gene, CDR3 DNA, CDR3 protein. A D gene is named only where the DNA matches it firmly. Clone size, where shown, is once, few, many, or a class for clones that have expanded.

size: -
J: TRBJ2-5
V: TRBV6-6
D: -
DNA: TGTGCCAGCGGGCGCGGGGACCGACAAGAGACCCAGTACTTC
CDR3: CASGRGDRQETQYF

size: -
J: TRBJ2-1
V: TRBV5-4
D: TRBD2
DNA: TGTGCCAGCAGCGTGAGCGGGGGGGCCTACAATGAGCAGTTCTTC
CDR3: CASSVSGGAYNEQFF

size: -
J: TRBJ1-2
V: TRBV7-2
D: -
DNA: TGTGCCAGCAGCTTATTCCGCGAATTAAGTCCCGGCTACACCTTC
CDR3: CASSLFRELSPGYTF

size: -
J: TRBJ2-2
V: TRBV7-9
D: TRBD1
DNA: TGTGCCAGCTTACAGGGGGCCACCGGGGAGCTGTTTTTT
CDR3: CASLQGATGELFF

size: -
J: TRBJ2-1
V: TRBV5-1
D: -
DNA: TGCGCCAGCAGCTCAAAACCAGGGGGACTCTCCTACAATGAGCAGTTCTTC
CDR3: CASSSKPGGLSYNEQFF

size: few
J: TRBJ1-1
V: TRBV6-5
D: TRBD1
DNA: TGTGCCAGCAGGACAGGGAGTACGACTGAAGCTTTCTTT
CDR3: CASRTGSTTEAFF

size: -
J: TRBJ2-1
V: TRBV5-4
D: TRBD1
DNA: TGTGCCAGCAGCCGGGGACAGGGTCTCAGCTCCTACAATGAGCAGTTCTTC
CDR3: CASSRGQGLSSYNEQFF

size: -
J: TRBJ2-3
V: TRBV7-8
D: TRBD2
DNA: TGTGCCAGCAGTCTGGCGGGAGGGTTGGGCACAGATACGCAGTATTTT
CDR3: CASSLAGGLGTDTQYF

size: -
J: TRBJ2-3
V: TRBV5-1
D: -
DNA: TGCGCCAGCAGCTCAGACCCTTTCGGGACCGCACAAAATCCGTATTTT
CDR3: CASSSDPFGTAQNPYF

size: -
J: TRBJ2-6
V: TRBV5-4
D: -
DNA: TGTGCCAGCAGCTTCCCTGGACTTGCGGGGGCCAACGTCCTGACTTTC
CDR3: CASSFPGLAGANVLTF

size: -
J: TRBJ2-3
V: TRBV28
D: -
DNA: TGTGCCAGCAGTTTCACAGGCACAGATACGCAGTATTTT
CDR3: CASSFTGTDTQYF

size: few
J: TRBJ2-2
V: TRBV7-9
D: TRBD1
DNA: TGTGCCAGCAGCACCGGGACAGCCTGGGTCGGGGAGCTGTTTTTT
CDR3: CASSTGTAWVGELFF

size: once
J: TRBJ2-7
V: TRBV4-2
D: -
DNA: TGTGCCGGCAGCCAAGAGTCCCTAGCTTACGAGCAGTACTTC
CDR3: CAGSQESLAYEQYF

size: -
J: TRBJ2-3
V: TRBV10-2
D: TRBD2
DNA: TGCGCCAGCAGTGAATCTAGCGGATCAGATACGCAGTATTTT
CDR3: CASSESSGSDTQYF

size: -
J: TRBJ1-6
V: TRBV9
D: TRBD1
DNA: TGTGCCAGCAGCGTATCGGACAGGGTAAATTCACCCCTCCACTTT
CDR3: CASSVSDRVNSPLHF

size: -
J: TRBJ2-6
V: TRBV4-2
D: -
DNA: TGTGCCAGCAGCCAAGAATACCTCAACGTCCTGACTTTC
CDR3: CASSQEYLNVLTF

size: once
J: TRBJ2-7
V: TRBV7-9
D: TRBD1
DNA: TGTGCCAGCAGCTTAGCGGCGACAGGGGGCTACGAGCAGTACTTC
CDR3: CASSLAATGGYEQYF

size: -
J: TRBJ1-1
V: TRBV6-5
D: -
DNA: TGTGCCAGCAGTCCGAGTTTAGGGGGTGAAGCTTTCTTT
CDR3: CASSPSLGGEAFF

size: -
J: TRBJ1-4
V: TRBV28
D: -
DNA: TGTGCCAGCACCTTCCGTACAGCTAATGAAAAACTGTTTTTT
CDR3: CASTFRTANEKLFF

size: -
J: TRBJ1-6
V: TRBV30
D: -
DNA: TGTGCCTGGGATCGCAGCTCCTATAATTCACCCCTCCACTTT
CDR3: CAWDRSSYNSPLHF

size: -
J: TRBJ1-3
V: TRBV7-9
D: -
DNA: TGTGCCAGCAGCGAATATACAGGGTCGGCAAACACCATATATTTT
CDR3: CASSEYTGSANTIYF

size: few
J: TRBJ1-1
V: TRBV30
D: -
DNA: TGTGCCTGGAGTATGCCGAACACTGAAGCTTTCTTT
CDR3: CAWSMPNTEAFF

size: once
J: TRBJ2-1
V: TRBV7-2
D: TRBD1
DNA: TGTGCCAGCAGCAACCGGGACAGGGTTGAGGGTGAGCAGTTCTTC
CDR3: CASSNRDRVEGEQFF

size: -
J: TRBJ2-1
V: TRBV13
D: TRBD2
DNA: TGTGCCAGCAGCTGGGGGACTAGCGGGATTATCAATGAGCAGTTCTTC
CDR3: CASSWGTSGIINEQFF

size: -
J: TRBJ2-1
V: TRBV9
D: -
DNA: TGTGCCAGCAGCGTAGGAGGAGGGGAGGCTGAGCAGTTCTTC
CDR3: CASSVGGGEAEQFF

size: -
J: TRBJ1-5
V: TRBV18
D: -
DNA: TGTGCCAGCTCACCAAGTGGCAGGGGAATCAATCAGCCCCAGCATTTT
CDR3: CASSPSGRGINQPQHF

size: -
J: TRBJ2-7
V: TRBV7-9
D: -
DNA: TGTGCCAGCAGCTCATTGGACAGTTTCAACGAGCAGTACTTC
CDR3: CASSSLDSFNEQYF

size: -
J: TRBJ2-4
V: TRBV5-6
D: TRBD1
DNA: TGTGCCAGCAGCCTTAGACAGGGCGGAGATTGGGGGAAAGGAGAGGTTCAGTACTTC
CDR3: CASSLRQGGDWGKGEVQYF

size: once
J: TRBJ1-1
V: TRBV28
D: -
DNA: TGTGCCAGCAGACGACCTCGGGTTAACACTGAAGCTTTCTTT
CDR3: CASRRPRVNTEAFF

size: -
J: TRBJ1-5
V: TRBV11-2
D: -
DNA: TGTGCCAGCAGCCCCGAGAGGGATCAGCCCCAGCATTTT
CDR3: CASSPERDQPQHF

size: -
J: TRBJ2-6
V: TRBV19
D: TRBD1
DNA: TGTGCCAGTAGTAACGGACAGGCCTCTGGGGCCAACGTCCTGACTTTC
CDR3: CASSNGQASGANVLTF

size: few
J: TRBJ1-1
V: TRBV29-1
D: -
DNA: TGCAGCGTTGACAGGAACACTGAAGCTTTCTTT
CDR3: CSVDRNTEAFF

size: -
J: TRBJ1-3
V: TRBV6-6
D: -
DNA: TGTGCCAGCAAGGGGGGCTCTGGAAACACCATATATTTT
CDR3: CASKGGSGNTIYF

size: -
J: TRBJ2-5
V: TRBV5-1
D: TRBD2
DNA: TGCGCCAGCAGCTTTATGCCTAGCGGCCAAGAGACCCAGTACTTC
CDR3: CASSFMPSGQETQYF

size: -
J: TRBJ2-1
V: TRBV11-2
D: -
DNA: TGTGCCAGCAGCTTAAATGAGCAGTTCTTC
CDR3: CASSLNEQFF

size: -
J: TRBJ1-2
V: TRBV5-1
D: -
DNA: TGCGCCAGCAGCTTGGTGACGGGGGCGCGAGGCTATGGCTACACCTTC
CDR3: CASSLVTGARGYGYTF

size: once
J: TRBJ2-5
V: TRBV7-9
D: -
DNA: TGTGCCAGCAGCTCTCCCTTTAGCGGAGAACAAGAGACCCAGTACTTC
CDR3: CASSSPFSGEQETQYF

size: -
J: TRBJ2-7
V: TRBV7-2
D: TRBD1
DNA: TGTGCCAGCAGCTTAGGGGAGAGGGGACAGGGTTTCTACGAGCAGTACTTC
CDR3: CASSLGERGQGFYEQYF

size: -
J: TRBJ2-2
V: TRBV7-3
D: -
DNA: TGTGCCAGCAGCTTCGGACTTAACACCGGGGAGCTGTTTTTT
CDR3: CASSFGLNTGELFF

size: -
J: TRBJ2-1
V: TRBV2
D: TRBD1
DNA: TGTGCCAGCAGTGAAGACTTGGACAGGGGGCATTATGAGCAGTTCTTC
CDR3: CASSEDLDRGHYEQFF

size: few
J: TRBJ1-5
V: TRBV9
D: TRBD1
DNA: TGTGCCAGCAGCGCGGGGACAGGGGTCCAGCCCCAGCATTTT
CDR3: CASSAGTGVQPQHF

size: few
J: TRBJ1-1
V: TRBV13
D: -
DNA: TGTGCCAGCAGCCCCCGGGGAGCCCCTGAAGCTTTCTTT
CDR3: CASSPRGAPEAFF

size: -
J: TRBJ2-7
V: TRBV7-6
D: -
DNA: TGTGCCAGCGGGGGAGGCCCCTTCTACGAGCAGTACTTC
CDR3: CASGGGPFYEQYF